This TCR beta chain was documented in a study of blood T cell repertoires in COVID-19. For the study at large: Sources were T cells, B-cell-depleted T cells, or PBMCs; the material itself was cDNA or gDNA.

Some clones are missing from TCRdb's copy, which holds only in-frame ones; the method was immunoSEQ multiplex PCR. This table holds some 300,000 clones, approximately 88% found once. The CDR3 extends over 13 amino acids. Trimming cost V 6 bases and J 4 bases; bases outside gene matches: 8. Germline-derived CDR1 and CDR2 are GTSNPN and SVGIG (reference sequence). This receptor was taken from a woman aged 40 to 55 who had recovered from COVID-19. The V call is TRBV30, the J call TRBJ1-2; TRBD1 matches 7 bases. Sequences were obtained from PBMCs or T cells enriched from blood (not recorded which). The CDR3 sequence: CACLDRVGYGYTF. CDR3 bases: TGTGCCTGCTTAGACAGGGTAGGCTATGGCTACACCTTC.